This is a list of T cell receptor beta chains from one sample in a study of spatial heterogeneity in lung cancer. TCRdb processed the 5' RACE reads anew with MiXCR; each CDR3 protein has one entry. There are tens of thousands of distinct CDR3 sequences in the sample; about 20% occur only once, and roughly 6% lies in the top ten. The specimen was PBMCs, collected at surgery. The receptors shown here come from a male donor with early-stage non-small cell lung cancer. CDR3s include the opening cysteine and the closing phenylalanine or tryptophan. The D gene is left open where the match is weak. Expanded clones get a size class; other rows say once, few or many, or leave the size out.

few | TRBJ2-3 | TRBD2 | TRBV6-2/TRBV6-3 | TGTGCCAGCAGTTACAAGCGGGAGGCAGATACGCAGTATTTT | CASSYKREADTQYF
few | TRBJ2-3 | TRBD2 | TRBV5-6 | TGTGCCAGCAGCTTGGAGGGAGGGCCCGAAGATACGCAGTATTTT | CASSLEGGPEDTQYF
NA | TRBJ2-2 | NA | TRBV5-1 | TGCGCCAGCAGCTTAGAAGGCCAGGTGGCCGGGGAGCTGTTTTTT | CASSLEGQVAGELFF
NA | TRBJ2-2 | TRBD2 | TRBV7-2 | TGTGCCAGCAGCGCTAGGCAACTAGCGAGGACCGGGGAGCTGTTTTTT | CASSARQLARTGELFF
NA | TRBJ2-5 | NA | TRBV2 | TGTGCCAGCACCCTTAACAGCCAAGAGACCCAGTACTTC | CASTLNSQETQYF
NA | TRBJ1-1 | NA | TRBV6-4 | TGTGCCAGCAGCGTTTTGGTGGGTACTGAAGCTTTCTTT | CASSVLVGTEAFF
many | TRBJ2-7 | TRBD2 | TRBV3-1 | TGTGCCAGCAGCCAAGATTCCCTAGCGGGAATCTCCTACGAGCAGTACTTC | CASSQDSLAGISYEQYF
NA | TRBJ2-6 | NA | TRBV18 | TGTGCCAGCTCCGGCTCGGACGGTTTCTCTGGGGCCAACGTCCTGACTTTC | CASSGSDGFSGANVLTF
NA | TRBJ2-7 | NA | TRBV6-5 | TGTGCCAGCAGTTACTCGAGGCCCGAGGTTTGGGGCTACGAGCAGTACTTC | CASSYSRPEVWGYEQYF
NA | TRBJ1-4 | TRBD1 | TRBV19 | TGTGCCACCAATCGGGGACAGGCTAATGAAAAACTGTTTTTT | CATNRGQANEKLFF
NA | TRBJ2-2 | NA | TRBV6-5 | TGTGCCAGCCGACCGGAATGGAACACCGGGGAGCTGTTTTTT | CASRPEWNTGELFF
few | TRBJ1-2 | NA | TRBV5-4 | TGTGCCAGCAGCTTGGCCAGGGCCGCCGATGGCTACACCTTC | CASSLARAADGYTF
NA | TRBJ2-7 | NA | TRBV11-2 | TGTGCCAGCAGCTTAGGAGGTACAGGGAGTAGGTACGAGCAGTACTTC | CASSLGGTGSRYEQYF
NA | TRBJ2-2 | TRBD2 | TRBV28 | TGTGCCAGCAGTTCGGGACTAACCTCCGGGGAGCTGTTTTTT | CASSSGLTSGELFF
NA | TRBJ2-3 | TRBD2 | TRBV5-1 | TGCGCCAGCAGCTTTAGCGGGGAGGGCACAGATACGCAGTATTTT | CASSFSGEGTDTQYF
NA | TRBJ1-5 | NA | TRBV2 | TGTGCCAGCAGTTTTGGGCCCGACAACAATCAGCCCCAGCATTTT | CASSFGPDNNQPQHF
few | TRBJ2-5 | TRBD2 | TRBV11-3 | TGTGCCAGCAGCTCTCAGCTAGGACTAGGAGGGACCCAGTACTTC | CASSSQLGLGGTQYF
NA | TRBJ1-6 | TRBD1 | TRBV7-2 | TGTGCCAGCAGCCTGACAGGGACTAATTCACCCCTCCACTTT | CASSLTGTNSPLHF
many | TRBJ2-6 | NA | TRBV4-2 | TGTGCCAGCAGCCAAGACCCCTTCTCTGGGGCCAACGTCCTGACTTTC | CASSQDPFSGANVLTF
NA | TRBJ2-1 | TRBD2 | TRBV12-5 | TGTGCTAGTGGTTTGGAGGTATGGCGGCTAGCGGGAGCCAAGTCCTACAATGAGCAGTTCTTC | CASGLEVWRLAGAKSYNEQFF